The clone carrying this T cell receptor (beta chain) was seen many times. Its antigen is unidentified. Its ends do not fully match the called genes, so a read error is possible. TCRdb reanalysed the 5' RACE reads using MiXCR and keeps one entry per CDR3 protein. The sample consists of roughly 280,000 distinct CDR3 sequences, approximately 8.4% of them appearing once. This sample is drawn from a study of T-cell memory formation after mild COVID-19. The overall study: TCR clusters showed largely donor specificity.

Study-wide results and limits: Pre-infection memory contained some responding clones, which suggested that cross-reactive memory had joined. Day 15 to 85 contracting clones showed balanced CD4/CD8; later expanders leaned CD4+.

Material for sequencing was PBMCs or a T cell subset sorted from them (not recorded which). This TCR came from a man aged 18 to 30 who had mild COVID-19 (a few samples of this study predate the infection). Cell type and time point are not known.

CDR3 residues: CASSQDLDTQYF. In DNA, the CDR3 is TGCGCCAGCAGCCAAGATCTTGATACGCAGTATTTT. V and J are TRBV3-1 and TRBJ2-3; D unresolved. The CDR3 runs to 12 residues. Germline CDR1 and CDR2: LGHDT and YNNKEL (reference sequence).